Presented here are 9 T cell receptor beta chains from one specimen sequenced in a study of beta chain features in type 1 diabetes. Since all of the isolated RNA was reverse transcribed, expressed TCRB transcripts were what got sequenced. Sequencing used immunoSEQ multiplex PCR; TCRdb keeps in-frame clones, though not all of them. The sample contains about 250,000 clones, around an eighth of which appear only once. The sample taken for sequencing was naive CD4+ T cells from blood. The receptors were sampled from a woman in her 40s in good health.

V usage is TRBV25-1 and J usage is TRBJ1-1; D unresolved. This CDR3 is built from 14 residues. Germline V gene data show CDR1 as MGHDK and CDR2 as SYGVNS. Trimming cost V 9 bases and J 2 bases, with 16 bases left between them. CDR3 sequence (DNA): TGTGCCAGTCGGTCGGCGGCAAAAAACACTGAAGCTTTCTTT. It codes for CASRSAAKNTEAFF.

The genes are TRBV5-6 and TRBJ2-7, with 7 bases identical to TRBD1. Germline V lookup: CDR1 SGHDT, CDR2 YYEEEE. Trimming took 1 base from V and 4 from J; bases not matched to a gene: 5. The CDR3 sequence is 14 residues long. CDR3 bases: TGTGCCAGCAGCTTGCGAGGGGGCTATTACGAGCAGTACTTC. This encodes CASSLRGGYYEQYF.

This clone was seen ten or more times. This chain connects TRBV4-3 to TRBJ2-4; D is undetermined. The CDR3 length is 15 residues. CDR1 LGHNA and CDR2 YSLEER come from the germline V gene. With 0 bases removed from V and 5 bases from J, the gap between germline ends came to 11 bases. The CDR3 is CASSQDARGENIQYF. CDR3 DNA: TGCGCCAGCAGCCAAGATGCAAGAGGCGAAAACATTCAGTACTTC.

This clone was detected only a few times. V gene TRBV5-1 combines with J gene TRBJ2-3, with 8 positions matching TRBD1. The trim removed 0 bases at V and 1 base at J, leaving 1 base unmatched. CDR3 length: 15 residues. Looked up from germline, CDR1 is SGHRS and CDR2 is YFSETQ. In DNA form, the CDR3 reads TGCGCCAGCAGCTTGGGACAGGGGCGCACAGATACGCAGTATTTT. It translates to CASSLGQGRTDTQYF.

This clone was counted a few times. This chain connects TRBV5-4 to TRBJ2-5, with D perhaps TRBD2 (6 bases). The germline V and J ends were trimmed by 2 bases and 5 bases, with 13 bases remaining between them. Germline loops: CDR1 SGHNT, CDR2 YYREEE (reference sequence). This CDR3 comprises 14 residues. The CDR3 bases are TGTGCCAGCAGCTTACGAGCGGGTCCCGAGACCCAGTACTTC. Its translation: CASSLRAGPETQYF.

This clone has only a few counts. The chain couples TRBV7-9 to TRBJ1-4; 7 bases map to TRBD1. The CDR3 sequence is 15 residues long. Germline loops: CDR1 SEHNR, CDR2 FQNEAQ (reference sequence). With V trimmed by 5 bases and J by 4 bases, 7 bases remained unmatched. The CDR3: CASSLQGQVNEKLFF. The CDR3 bases are TGTGCCAGCAGCCTACAGGGGCAAGTTAATGAAAAACTGTTTTTT.

The V gene is TRBV7-9, the J gene TRBJ2-3; maybe TRBD1 (6 bases). The CDR3 has 15 amino acids. The germline gives CDR1 SEHNR, CDR2 FQNEAQ (reference sequence). V lost 5 bases and J lost 3, with 15 bases in between. For the CDR3, the DNA is TGTGCCAGCAGCCTACTGGGGGCGGGTACAGATACGCAGTATTTT. This gives the protein CASSLLGAGTDTQYF.

This chain links TRBV7-6 with TRBJ1-4; D perhaps matches TRBD1 (5 bases). Trimming took 5 bases from V and 4 from J, leaving 17 bases between them. From germline, CDR1 is SGHVS and CDR2 FNYEAQ. This CDR3 has 16 amino acids. The CDR3 coding sequence is TGTGCCAGCAGCCTAAATTCCGCAGGGCTTAATGAAAAACTGTTTTTT. It translates to CASSLNSAGLNEKLFF.

This clone was found a few times. The V call is TRBV19, the J call TRBJ2-4; weak D call: TRBD1 (5 bases). Germline assignment: CDR1 LNHDA and CDR2 SQIVND (reference sequence). Trimming took off 6 bases at V and 7 bases at J, with 10 bases between the two ends. CDR3 length: 12 amino acids. The CDR3, as DNA: TGTGCCAGTAGGCCAGGGTGGAACATTCAGTACTTC. This encodes CASRPGWNIQYF.